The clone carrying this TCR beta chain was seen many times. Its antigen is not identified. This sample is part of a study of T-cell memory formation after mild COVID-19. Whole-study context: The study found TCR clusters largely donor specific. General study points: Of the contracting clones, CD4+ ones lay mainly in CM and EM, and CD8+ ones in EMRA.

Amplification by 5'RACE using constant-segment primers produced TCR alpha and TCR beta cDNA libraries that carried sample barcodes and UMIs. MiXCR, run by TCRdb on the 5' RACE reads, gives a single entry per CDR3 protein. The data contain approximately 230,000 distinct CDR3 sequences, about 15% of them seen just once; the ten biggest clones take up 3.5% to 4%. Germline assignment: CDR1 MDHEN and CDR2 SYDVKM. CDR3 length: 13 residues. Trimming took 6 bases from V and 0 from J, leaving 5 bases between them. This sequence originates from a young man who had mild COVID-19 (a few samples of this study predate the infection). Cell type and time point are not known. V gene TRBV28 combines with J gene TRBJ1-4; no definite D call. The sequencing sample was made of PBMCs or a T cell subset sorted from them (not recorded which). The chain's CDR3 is CASSLATNEKLFF. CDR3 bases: TGTGCCAGCAGCCTTGCAACTAATGAAAAACTGTTTTTT.